Listed here are 24 T cell receptor beta chains from one sample, sequenced in a study of blood T cell repertoires in COVID-19. TCRdb's copy holds only in-frame clones and misses some; the assay was immunoSEQ multiplex PCR. Of roughly 200,000 clones in the sample, about 82% were seen once. Sequenced: PBMCs or T cells enriched from blood (not recorded which). All receptors come from a man aged 40-49 years with acute COVID-19.

The V call is TRBV6-5, the J call TRBJ2-1, with D perhaps matching TRBD2 (5 bases). CDR3 length: 13 residues. The V end lost 6 bases, the J end lost 7 bases, and 13 bases lay between the germline ends. Germline V CDR1 and CDR2: MNHEY, SVGAGI. Written as DNA, the CDR3 is TGTGCCAGCAGGCCCCCTAGCAATAATGAGCAGTTCTTC. This encodes CASRPPSNNEQFF.

This clone was seen only a few times. The chain links TRBV10-2 to TRBJ1-5; D might be TRBD1 (6 bases). The germline gives CDR1 WSHSY, CDR2 SAAADI. CDR3 size: 13 residues. V was pared by 3 bases and J by 4 bases, with 7 bases between. The chain's CDR3 is CASSDQGNQPQHF. In DNA form, the CDR3 reads TGCGCCAGCAGTGACCAGGGGAATCAGCCCCAGCATTTT.

This clone was seen a few times. This chain uses TRBV6-6 with TRBJ1-5; D perhaps matches TRBD1 (6 bases). Trimming took off 7 bases at V and 5 bases at J, with 15 bases between the two ends. The CDR3 has 14 amino acids. Germline lookup yields CDR1 MNHNY and CDR2 SVGAGI (reference sequence). CDR3 sequence reads: CASTGNRDYQPQHF. Written as DNA, the CDR3 is TGTGCCAGCACCGGAAACAGGGATTATCAGCCCCAGCATTTT.

The J gene is TRBJ1-2, the V gene TRBV5-6; D unresolved. The CDR3 consists of 12 residues. Between the trimmed V and J ends, which lost 4 bases and 4 bases, there was a span of 8 bases. Germline-derived CDR1 and CDR2 are SGHDT and YYEEEE. CDR3 loop: CASSQMSYGYTF. CDR3 bases: TGTGCCAGCAGCCAGATGTCCTATGGCTACACCTTC.

The CDR3 protein is CASRSTASGRAEFF. The CDR3 region has the DNA TGTGCCAGCAGATCGACCGCTAGCGGGAGGGCGGAGTTCTTC. This sequence joins TRBV28 and TRBJ2-1; 12 nucleotides agree with TRBD2. After removal of 6 bases from V and 14 bases from J, the junction contained 11 bases not matched to a gene. CDR1 and CDR2 from the germline V gene are MDHEN and SYDVKM. The CDR3 has 14 residues.

This clone was seen a single time. The chain employs TRBV5-1 and TRBJ1-5; maybe TRBD1 (6 bases). Germline V gene lookup returns CDR1 SGHRS and CDR2 YFSETQ. This CDR3 comprises 15 residues. Trimming cost V 1 base and J 2 bases, with 10 bases left between them. The CDR3 sequence: CASSLRPGGNQPQHF. CDR3 bases: TGCGCCAGCAGCTTGCGTCCAGGGGGCAATCAGCCCCAGCATTTT.

The chain has TRBV28 and TRBJ2-6; no clear D gene. CDR1 and CDR2 from the germline V gene are MDHEN and SYDVKM. V was cut by 3 bases and J by 0 bases, with 18 bases left in between. The CDR3 runs 19 residues. For the CDR3, the DNA is TGTGCCAGCAGTTTTTTCGGAGAGTTATCAAGCTCTGGGGCCAACGTCCTGACTTTC. Amino acids: CASSFFGELSSSGANVLTF.

The V gene is TRBV9, the J gene TRBJ2-7; 7 bases agree with TRBD1. Germline CDR1 is SGDLS and CDR2 is YYNGEE. The CDR3 extends over 14 amino acids. Trimming cost V 0 bases and J 3 bases; bases outside gene matches: 3. CDR3 DNA: TGTGCCAGCAGCGTAGTCCCAGGGGGCTACGAGCAGTACTTC. Translation gives CASSVVPGGYEQYF.

The genes are TRBV19 and TRBJ2-1; 14 bases are a match to TRBD2. The CDR3 consists of 16 residues. Trimming removed 5 bases from V and 6 bases from J; junction bases left unmatched: 6. The germline V gene encodes CDR1 LNHDA and CDR2 SQIVND (reference sequence). The CDR3 protein is CASSPRTSGRINEQFF. The DNA for the CDR3 is TGTGCCAGTAGTCCAAGGACTAGCGGGAGGATCAATGAGCAGTTCTTC.

The V gene is TRBV6-5, the J gene TRBJ1-1, with 7 bases aligning to TRBD1. V shed 6 bases and J 4 bases; nucleotides not matched to a gene: 8. The CDR3 has 14 residues. The germline CDR1 and CDR2 sequences are MNHEY and SVGAGI. In DNA, the CDR3 is TGTGCCAGCAGACCGATTCAGGGGGGCACTGAAGCTTTCTTT. It translates to CASRPIQGGTEAFF.

This chain joins TRBV9 and TRBJ1-4; possible D gene TRBD1, 5 bases. The CDR3 length is 15 residues. CDR1 SGDLS and CDR2 YYNGEE come from the germline V gene. V dropped 4 bases and J dropped 3 bases, with 13 bases sitting between them. The chain's CDR3 is CASSLRQSANEKLFF. CDR3 DNA sequence: TGTGCCAGCAGCTTACGACAGTCAGCTAATGAAAAACTGTTTTTT.

The chain links TRBV6-5 to TRBJ2-2, with 9 bases matching TRBD1. V trimming: 6 bases; J trimming: 9 bases; junction bases outside the gene matches: 5. The germline gives CDR1 MNHEY, CDR2 SVGAGI. The CDR3 is 13 amino acids. CDR3 sequence: CASSMDRGRELFF. The CDR3 nucleotides are TGTGCCAGCAGCATGGACAGGGGAAGGGAGCTGTTTTTT.

The V and J genes are TRBV27 and TRBJ2-7, with 10 bases that match TRBD1. Trimming took 1 base from V and 3 from J; bases not matched to a gene: 6. The CDR3 runs to 16 residues. Per the germline V gene, CDR1 is MNHEY and CDR2 is SMNVEV (reference sequence). This CDR3 reads CASSLLTGTGDYEQYF. The CDR3 coding sequence is TGTGCCAGCAGTTTATTAACCGGGACAGGGGACTACGAGCAGTACTTC.

J is TRBJ1-5 and V is TRBV2, with 8 bases lining up with TRBD1. The CDR3 runs 15 residues. In germline, CDR1 is SNHLY, CDR2 FYNNEI. Trimming took 6 bases from V and 6 from J; bases not matched to a gene: 10. The CDR3 here is CASRFRQGMVQPQHF. As DNA, the CDR3 is TGTGCCAGCAGATTTAGACAGGGGATGGTTCAGCCCCAGCATTTT.

The chain combines TRBV5-1 with TRBJ2-5; D gene ambiguous. The V end lost 3 bases, the J end lost 7 bases, and 13 bases lay between the germline ends. Germline V gene lookup returns CDR1 SGHRS and CDR2 YFSETQ. This CDR3 region has 13 residues. The CDR3 DNA reads as TGCGCCAGCAGCTCGGGTGGCCCGGGGACCCAGTACTTC. Translated: CASSSGGPGTQYF.

This clone showed up just a few times. The V gene is TRBV2, the J gene TRBJ2-2; D perhaps matches TRBD2 (6 bases). This CDR3 region has 13 residues. The V end lost 8 bases, the J end lost 3 bases, and 10 bases lay between the germline ends. Per the germline V gene, CDR1 is SNHLY and CDR2 is FYNNEI. In nucleotides, the CDR3 is TGTGCCAGCCGGAGGGCCGACACCGGGGAGCTGTTTTTT. Protein: CASRRADTGELFF.

This clone has just one count. CDR3 nucleotides: TGTGCCAGCTCACCTCCGGGGTCTGGGGCCAACGTCCTGACTTTC. Encoded protein: CASSPPGSGANVLTF. This rearrangement joins TRBV18 to TRBJ2-6; possible D gene TRBD2, 5 bases. The V gene's germline CDR1 is KGHSH and CDR2 LQKENI. The ends were cut back, 3 bases at V and 1 base at J, with 7 bases in the middle. CDR3 length: 15 amino acids.

V is TRBV5-1 and J is TRBJ2-7, with TRBD2 matching over 11 bases. The CDR3 runs to 15 residues. Germline V gene data show CDR1 as SGHRS and CDR2 as YFSETQ. Losses at the gene ends were 2 bases for V and 4 bases for J; bases not matched to a gene: 5. The CDR3 protein is CASSLSTSGSYEQYF. The CDR3 region has the DNA TGCGCCAGCAGCTTAAGCACTAGCGGGAGTTACGAGCAGTACTTC.

The rearrangement joins TRBV5-1 to TRBJ1-1; possible D gene TRBD1, 6 bases. V was shortened by 1 base and J by 3 bases, with 13 bases between the two germline ends. Germline V CDR1 and CDR2: SGHRS, YFSETQ. This CDR3 is built from 15 residues. DNA of the CDR3: TGCGCCAGCAGCTTGCAGGGAGGGGGGGACACTGAAGCTTTCTTT. Its protein product is CASSLQGGGDTEAFF.

This sequence joins TRBV28 and TRBJ2-5; D might be TRBD2 (7 bases). There are 16 residues in the CDR3. Germline V gives CDR1 MDHEN, CDR2 SYDVKM. V was trimmed by 5 bases and J by 5 bases, leaving 21 bases between them. The CDR3 sequence: CASSARTRGALETQYF. The CDR3 DNA sequence: TGTGCCAGCAGTGCCCGGACTAGGGGGGCATTGGAGACCCAGTACTTC.

The chain links TRBV28 to TRBJ2-5; 8 nucleotides agree with TRBD1. V trimming: 4 bases; J trimming: 4 bases; junction bases outside the gene matches: 5. This CDR3 contains 14 residues. The germline V gene has CDR1 MDHEN and CDR2 SYDVKM. The CDR3 reads CASSWTGIGETQYF. CDR3 in DNA: TGTGCCAGCAGTTGGACAGGGATCGGAGAGACCCAGTACTTC.

The V gene is TRBV9, the J gene TRBJ1-2, with D possibly matching TRBD1 (6 bases). The germline CDR1 and CDR2 sequences are SGDLS and YYNGEE. Between the trimmed V and J ends, which lost 3 bases and 13 bases, there was a span of 16 bases. The length of the CDR3 is 12 residues. The CDR3 DNA sequence: TGTGCCAGCAGCGGACGGACAGCCCACTCCACCTTC. Translating it yields CASSGRTAHSTF.

This clone has more than one count but fewer than ten. CDR3 nucleotide sequence: TGTGCCAGCTTCTTCCGGGGGGGGAACTATGGCTACACCTTC. This sequence encodes CASFFRGGNYGYTF. The chain has TRBV6-5 and TRBJ1-2; tentatively, D is TRBD1 (5 bases). Germline V lookup: CDR1 MNHEY, CDR2 SVGAGI. This CDR3 is built from 14 residues. Deletions cut 8 bases from V and 2 bases from J, with 15 bases between.

CDR3 nucleotide sequence: TGTGCCAGCAGTTCCACGGCCGCGGCAAGTGAGCAGTTCTTC. This encodes CASSSTAAASEQFF. The rearrangement joins TRBV6-6 to TRBJ2-1, with unresolved D. The CDR3 covers 14 residues. CDR1 MNHNY and CDR2 SVGAGI come from the germline V gene (reference sequence). V shed 4 bases and J shed 9 bases, with 16 bases lying between them.